A selection of T cell receptor beta chains follows, all from one sample in a study of T cell responses to AZD1222 COVID-19 vaccine. Repertoires were generated with immunoSEQ multiplex PCR, while TCRdb's copy carries only in-frame clones and drops some. Of over 20,000 clones listed, about 90% are singletons. The starting material was peripheral blood, obtained 28 days after the second AZD1222 dose. These receptor sequences come from an adult who received the AZD1222 COVID-19 vaccine. CDR3s include the opening cysteine and the closing phenylalanine or tryptophan.

J gene,V gene,CDR3 protein
TRBJ2-1,TRBV5-5,CASILGVFNEQFF
TRBJ2-7,TRBV10-2,CASRWTEDEQYF
TRBJ2-1,TRBV7-2,CASSPHGGGSYNEQFF
TRBJ1-1,TRBV9,CASSVGGDAGNTEAFF
TRBJ2-7,TRBV6-5,CASSYEVGRREQYF
TRBJ1-6,TRBV7-3,CASSQENNSPLHF
TRBJ1-4,TRBV7-8,CASSLGSGAYNEKLFF
TRBJ2-1,TRBV18,CASSRGTSGGGEQFF
TRBJ1-1,TRBV9,CASSLGDTEAFF
TRBJ1-1,TRBV19,CASSNAPGFGEAFF
TRBJ1-3,TRBV6-5,CASSNRAYSGNTIYF
TRBJ2-7,TRBV7-2,CASSPLRSGFSYEQYF
TRBJ1-4,TRBV27,CASSLGALATNEKLFF
TRBJ1-2,TRBV5-1,CASSLDGFYGYTF